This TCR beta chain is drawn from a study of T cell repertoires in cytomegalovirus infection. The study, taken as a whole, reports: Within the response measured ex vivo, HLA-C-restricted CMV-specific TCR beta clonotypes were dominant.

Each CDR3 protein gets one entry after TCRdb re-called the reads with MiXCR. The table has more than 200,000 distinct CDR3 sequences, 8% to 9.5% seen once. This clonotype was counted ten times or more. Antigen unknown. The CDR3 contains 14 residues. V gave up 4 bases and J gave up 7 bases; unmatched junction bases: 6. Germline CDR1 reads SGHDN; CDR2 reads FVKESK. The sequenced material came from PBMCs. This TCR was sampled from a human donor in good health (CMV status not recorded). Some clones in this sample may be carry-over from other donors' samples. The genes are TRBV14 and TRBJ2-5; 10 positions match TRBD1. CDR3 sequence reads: CASSRDRDRGTQYF. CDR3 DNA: TGTGCCAGCAGCCGCGACCGGGACAGGGGGACCCAGTACTTC.